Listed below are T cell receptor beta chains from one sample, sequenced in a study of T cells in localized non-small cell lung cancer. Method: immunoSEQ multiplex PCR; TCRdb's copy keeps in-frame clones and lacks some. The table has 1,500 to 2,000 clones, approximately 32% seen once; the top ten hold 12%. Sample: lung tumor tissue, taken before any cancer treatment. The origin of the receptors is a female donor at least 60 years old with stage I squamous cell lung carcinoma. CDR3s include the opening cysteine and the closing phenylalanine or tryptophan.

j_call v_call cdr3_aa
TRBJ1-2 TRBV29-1 CSVEGGQVYGYTF
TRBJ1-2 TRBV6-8 CASSYRQDYGYTF
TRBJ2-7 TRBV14 CASSQEGNQIYEQYF
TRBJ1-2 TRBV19 CASSIAAARGYTF
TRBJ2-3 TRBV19 CASQRDRVGTDTQYF
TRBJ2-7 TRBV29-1 CSVTGGMGKDEQYF
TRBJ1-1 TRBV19 CASTPSGRLNTEAFF
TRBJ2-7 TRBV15 CATSRVRTGSYEQYF
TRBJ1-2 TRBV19 CASSIKGPIGGYTF
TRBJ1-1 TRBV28 CASSPQGRRNTEAFF
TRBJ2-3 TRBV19 CASIRNFSPDTQYF
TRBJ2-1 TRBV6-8 CASSYSRAGRLSNEQFF
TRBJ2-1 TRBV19 CASSIRPGTRSSEQFF
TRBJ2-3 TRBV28 CASSQRGSTDTQYF
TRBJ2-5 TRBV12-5 CASGSPEASETQYF
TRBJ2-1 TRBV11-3 CASSSRDSPYNEQFF
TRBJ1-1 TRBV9 CASSGGPLGREAFF
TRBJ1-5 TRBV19 CASSVRAVELHDQPQHF
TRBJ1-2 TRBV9 CASSGLGQPLAGYTF
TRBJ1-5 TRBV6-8 CASNVQQAGQPQHF
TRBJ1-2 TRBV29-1 CSVAPFEGSYGYTF
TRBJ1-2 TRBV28 CASSPFGTGGGFGYTF